Presented here are 18 T cell receptor beta chains from one specimen sequenced in a study of shared T cell receptors in the human thymus. Some clones are missing from TCRdb's copy, which holds only in-frame ones; the method was immunoSEQ multiplex PCR. Found here are over 350,000 clones, around 95% of them singletons; the top ten hold approximately 0.02%. Sequencing used thymocytes. These TCRs come from a human donor.

The chain combines TRBV7-9 with TRBJ1-2; no reliable D call. Trimming took off 5 bases at V and 0 bases at J, with 22 bases between the two ends. The CDR3 spans 18 residues. From germline, CDR1 is SEHNR and CDR2 FQNEAQ (reference sequence). DNA of the CDR3: TGTGCCAGCAGCCCCCCAGGCAAAGGCAAACTTACTAACTATGGCTACACCTTC. Amino acid sequence: CASSPPGKGKLTNYGYTF.

This clone was detected only once. The chain has TRBV6-6 and TRBJ2-7, with a tentative D call TRBD1 (6 bases). V was cut by 2 bases and J by 0 bases, with 11 bases left in between. This CDR3 is 15 amino acids long. Germline V gene sequence: CDR1 MNHNY, CDR2 SVGAGI (reference sequence). The DNA of the CDR3 is TGTGCCAGCAGTTACATATGGGACACCTCCTACGAGCAGTACTTC. This translates into CASSYIWDTSYEQYF.

The V call is TRBV6-4, the J call TRBJ2-1; D may be TRBD2 (6 bases). The CDR3 spans 16 residues. V lost 2 bases to trimming and J lost 4 bases, with 15 bases between them. The germline V gene has CDR1 MRHNA and CDR2 SNTAGT. The CDR3 loop reads CASSDKTSGLYNEQFF. CDR3 coding DNA: TGTGCCAGCAGTGACAAAACAAGCGGGCTTTACAATGAGCAGTTCTTC.

This clone was found a few times. The V gene is TRBV5-1, the J gene TRBJ2-1, with TRBD2 identical over 9 bases. V dropped 0 bases and J dropped 4; count of bases not matched to a gene: 11. The CDR3 is made up of 18 amino acids. Germline CDR1 reads SGHRS; CDR2 reads YFSETQ. In DNA, the CDR3 is TGCGCCAGCAGCTTGGACACCTCCGGGACTAGCAATTACAATGAGCAGTTCTTC. It yields the protein CASSLDTSGTSNYNEQFF. The whole variable domain, remainder taken from reference TRBV5-1 and TRBJ2-1, is KAGVTQTPRYLIKTRGQQVTLSCSPISGHRSVSWYQQTPGQGLQFLFEYFSETQRNKGNFPGRFSGRQFSNSRSEMNVSTLELGDSALYLCASSLDTSGTSNYNEQFFGPGTRLTVL.

V gene TRBV5-1 combines with J gene TRBJ1-1; possible D gene TRBD1, 6 bases. V lost 0 bases, J lost 3 bases, and 15 bases lay in between. Germline V lookup: CDR1 SGHRS, CDR2 YFSETQ. The CDR3 covers 16 residues. The CDR3 loop is CASSLDGFKGDTEAFF. The CDR3 DNA sequence: TGCGCCAGCAGCTTGGATGGGTTCAAGGGGGACACTGAAGCTTTCTTT.

This clone was seen once. The chain carries TRBV4-2 and TRBJ2-7; D may match TRBD1 or TRBD2 (6 bases each). The CDR3 has 16 amino acids. CDR1 is LGHNA and CDR2 is YNFKEQ in the germline V gene. V was shortened by 0 bases and J by 0 bases, with 12 bases between the two germline ends. The CDR3 is CASSQDIRGPSYEQYF. The CDR3 bases are TGTGCCAGCAGCCAAGATATTCGGGGGCCCTCCTACGAGCAGTACTTC.

The gene calls are TRBV28 and TRBJ2-7, with D maybe TRBD2 (5 bases). The V gene lost 2 bases and the J gene lost 3 bases, with 14 bases spanning the gap. Germline lookup yields CDR1 MDHEN and CDR2 SYDVKM. The CDR3 is 15 amino acids. DNA of the CDR3: TGTGCCAGCAGTTTAGTAGCGTCTCTCTACTACGAGCAGTACTTC. Translating it yields CASSLVASLYYEQYF.

Turning to this clone: At one boundary the junction diverges from the germline segment, which might be a read error. The chain uses TRBV19 and TRBJ1-2; possible D gene TRBD1, 6 bases. The CDR3 loop spans 15 amino acids. Germline values: CDR1 LNHDA, CDR2 SQIVND (reference sequence). As DNA, the CDR3 is TGTGCCAGTAGTACCAAGGGGGGGACCAACTTTGGCTACACCTTC. It yields the protein CASSTKGGTNFGYTF.

The chain recombines TRBV6-1 with TRBJ1-5, with 9 bases fitting TRBD1. Germline CDR1 and CDR2: MNHNS and SASEGT. The length of the CDR3 is 15 residues. V dropped 4 bases and J dropped 4; count of bases not matched to a gene: 5. The CDR3 spells CASSAGQGLNQPQHF. The CDR3 nucleotides are TGTGCCAGCAGTGCGGGACAGGGCCTTAATCAGCCCCAGCATTTT.

The chain has TRBV23-1 and TRBJ2-7; 12 bases align to TRBD2. TRBV23-1 counts as an open reading frame of uncertain function. Trimming removed 4 bases from V and 7 bases from J; junction bases left unmatched: 11. CDR3 size: 16 residues. CDR3 in DNA: TGCGCCAGCAGTCCCCACCTAGCGGGAGGGCCCGGGGAGCAGTACTTC. This translates into CASSPHLAGGPGEQYF.

The chain combines TRBV6-5 with TRBJ2-7, with D unresolved. The V and J ends lost 6 bases and 3 bases respectively, with 18 bases between them. Germline V CDR1 and CDR2: MNHEY, SVGAGI. The CDR3 runs to 15 residues. This CDR3 reads CASSVPTWPFYEQYF. In DNA form, the CDR3 reads TGTGCCAGCAGCGTACCCACATGGCCCTTCTACGAGCAGTACTTC.

The V and J genes are TRBV2 and TRBJ1-2, with 8 nucleotides matching TRBD1. The CDR3 has 15 amino acids. Germline CDR1 reads SNHLY; CDR2 reads FYNNEI. J was trimmed by 1 base and V by 6 bases; bases with no gene match: 7. CDR3 region: CASRPTGAVNYGYTF. CDR3 in DNA: TGTGCCAGCAGACCGACAGGGGCCGTTAACTATGGCTACACCTTC.

The J gene is TRBJ2-4, the V gene TRBV6-6; no clear D gene. CDR1 MNHNY and CDR2 SVGAGI come from the germline V gene (reference sequence). V was cut by 2 bases and J by 0 bases, with 11 bases left in between. This CDR3 has 16 amino acids. CDR3 amino acids: CASSYRQPLAKNIQYF. CDR3 bases: TGTGCCAGCAGTTACAGGCAGCCCCTAGCCAAAAACATTCAGTACTTC.

The rearrangement uses TRBV6-1 and TRBJ2-7, with D perhaps given as TRBD1 or TRBD2 (6 bases each). Trimming stripped 10 bases from V and 4 bases from J, with 17 bases between. Germline lookup yields CDR1 MNHNS and CDR2 SASEGT. CDR3 length: 13 amino acids. The CDR3 sequence: CAILRGGGYEQYF. The CDR3 DNA reads TGTGCCATCTTGCGTGGAGGGGGATACGAGCAGTACTTC.

The table lists this clone with a count of one. The V and J genes are TRBV28 and TRBJ1-1; tentative D call: TRBD1 (5 bases). Trimming pared 3 bases from V and 1 base from J, leaving 27 bases between. The CDR3 is 20 amino acids. Germline V CDR1 and CDR2: MDHEN, SYDVKM. The CDR3 bases are TGTGCCAGCAGTTTTAAGCCAGTCGCCCGTGGAGACAGAACGAACACTGAAGCTTTCTTT. Translating gives CASSFKPVARGDRTNTEAFF.

The CDR3, as DNA: TGTGCCAGCAGTTATCGGGGACAGGCCTACAATGAGCAGTTCTTC. Its translation: CASSYRGQAYNEQFF. This rearrangement joins TRBV28 to TRBJ2-1, with 8 bases identical to TRBD1. The germline CDR1 and CDR2 sequences are MDHEN and SYDVKM. CDR3 length: 15 amino acids. V dropped 4 bases and J dropped 2; count of bases not matched to a gene: 4.

The V call is TRBV7-9, the J call TRBJ1-1; maybe TRBD1 (5 bases). CDR1 is SEHNR, CDR2 FQNEAQ, per germline (reference sequence). Between the trimmed V and J ends, which lost 3 bases and 1 base, there was a span of 6 bases. CDR3 size: 13 residues. The DNA of the CDR3 is TGTGCCAGCAGCTTCGGGGCGAACACTGAAGCTTTCTTT. Residues: CASSFGANTEAFF.

A single count supports this clone. The chain is built from TRBV5-6 and TRBJ2-2; D call uncertain. This CDR3 has 11 residues. V was cut by 2 bases and J by 8 bases, with 4 bases left in between. Looked up from germline, CDR1 is SGHDT and CDR2 is YYEEEE. CDR3 sequence: CASSFGGELFF. In DNA, the CDR3 is TGTGCCAGCAGCTTTGGAGGGGAGCTGTTTTTT.